The following is a TCR beta chain sequence with its context. What it binds is not known. V was clipped by 5 bases and J by 7 bases; unmatched bases: 4. The CDR3 runs 12 residues. The data were taken from a study of post-analysis software for immune sequencing data. Unique molecular identifiers were carried by the TCR beta cDNA libraries. TCRdb re-called the PCR reads through MiXCR, storing one row per CDR3 protein. The table records approximately 630,000 distinct CDR3 sequences, roughly three fifths of them present only once. General study points: Relative to controls, patients had five TRBV segments at higher frequency, with TRBV5-6, TRBV5-1 and TRBV20-1 among these.

Sample: blood. The TCR comes from a girl aged 2 to 9 with multiple sclerosis. The chain carries TRBV12-3 or TRBV12-4 and TRBJ2-7; 8 nucleotides align to TRBD1. The CDR3 here is CASSPQGAEQYF. The CDR3 bases are TGTGCCAGCAGTCCCCAGGGGGCGGAGCAGTACTTC.